One sample yielded the 28 T cell receptor beta chains listed below, sequenced in a study of response to subunit inactivated influenza vaccine. Each CDR3 protein gets one entry after TCRdb re-called the RT-PCR reads with MiXCR. Among 700,000 to 900,000 distinct CDR3 sequences listed, 20% to 25% were seen once. Specimen: PBMCs from blood, collected roughly 5 days after vaccination. These receptors came from a man between 45 and 60 years old who received an inactivated influenza vaccine.

This clonotype was found a few times. This chain connects TRBV5-1 to TRBJ2-3; 13 bases agree with TRBD2. This CDR3 is 15 amino acids long. Germline loops: CDR1 SGHRS, CDR2 YFSETQ. The V and J ends lost 4 bases and 9 bases, in that order; junction bases with no gene match: 8. This CDR3 reads CASSELAGGYGTQYF. The CDR3 coding sequence is TGCGCCAGCAGCGAACTAGCGGGAGGGTATGGAACGCAGTATTTT. The full variable domain, with the rest looked up from reference TRBV5-1 and TRBJ2-3, is KAGVTQTPRYLIKTRGQQVTLSCSPISGHRSVSWYQQTPGQGLQFLFEYFSETQRNKGNFPGRFSGRQFSNSRSEMNVSTLELGDSALYLCASSELAGGYGTQYFGPGTRLTVL.

This clonotype has ten or more counts. V is TRBV28 and J is TRBJ2-1, with D possibly matching TRBD1 (6 bases). Germline V gives CDR1 MDHEN, CDR2 SYDVKM. Trimming left V 5 bases short and J 5 bases short, with 16 bases between. CDR3 length: 15 residues. The CDR3 loop is CASSRGQSTDNEQFF. The DNA for the CDR3 is TGTGCCAGCAGTCGGGGACAAAGTACCGACAATGAGCAGTTCTTC.

There are a few counts of this clonotype. The CDR3: CASSIVRINQPQHF. CDR3 in DNA: TGTGCCAGTAGTATAGTTCGTATTAATCAGCCCCAGCATTTT. The V gene is TRBV19, the J gene TRBJ1-5; D unclear. Germline-derived CDR1 and CDR2 are LNHDA and SQIVND (reference sequence). V was shortened by 1 base and J by 4 bases, with 8 bases between the two germline ends. The CDR3 is made up of 14 amino acids.

This clonotype was picked up a small number of times. V usage is TRBV24-1 and J usage is TRBJ2-5, with D unresolved. V was pared by 2 bases and J by 1 base, with 10 bases between. CDR1 and CDR2 (germline): KGHDR, SFDVKD. CDR3 size: 15 residues. CDR3 bases: TGTGCCACCAGTGATTCGACGGAACCCCAAGAGACCCAGTACTTC. Protein product: CATSDSTEPQETQYF.

A single count supports this clonotype. The CDR3 nucleotides are TGCAGTGCTAGTACGGGGGCAACTAATGAAAAACTGTTTTTT. It codes for CSASTGATNEKLFF. This chain links TRBV20-1 with TRBJ1-4, with D possibly TRBD1 on 5 matching bases. Trimming cost V 3 bases and J 0 bases, with 8 bases left between them. The germline V gene has CDR1 DFQATT and CDR2 SNEGSKA (reference sequence). The CDR3 consists of 14 residues.

This chain joins TRBV12-3 or TRBV12-4 and TRBJ2-5; 7 positions match TRBD2. The CDR3 loop spans 11 amino acids. Trimming cost V 9 bases and J 13 bases; bases outside gene matches: 11. CDR3 loop: CASGEPSGLYF. The DNA of the CDR3 is TGTGCCAGTGGGGAGCCTAGCGGCTTGTACTTC.

This clonotype was counted a few times. The chain combines TRBV29-1 with TRBJ2-1; D is possibly TRBD1 (5 bases). Deletions cut 3 bases from V and 6 bases from J, with 15 bases between. Germline V CDR1 and CDR2: SQVTM, ANQGSEA. CDR3 size: 14 residues. As DNA, the CDR3 is TGCAGCGTTGAGTCGGACAAAAGGGGCAATGAGCAGTTCTTC. This encodes CSVESDKRGNEQFF.

The CDR3 protein is CSASIQQGLNTEAFF. The CDR3 DNA follows: TGCAGTGCTAGTATTCAACAGGGTTTGAACACTGAAGCTTTCTTT. The chain employs TRBV20-1 and TRBJ1-1, with D possibly TRBD1 on 6 matching bases. Between the trimmed V and J ends, which lost 3 bases and 0 bases, there was a span of 14 bases. In germline, CDR1 is DFQATT, CDR2 SNEGSKA (reference sequence). This CDR3 comprises 15 residues.

V usage is TRBV4-2 and J usage is TRBJ1-1, with D hard to call. Germline CDR1 reads LGHNA; CDR2 reads YNFKEQ. V lost 3 bases, J lost 2 bases, and 10 bases lay in between. The CDR3 has 14 residues. The CDR3 DNA reads TGTGCCAGCAGCCAGTCACCTCTTAACACTGAAGCTTTCTTT. This codes for CASSQSPLNTEAFF.

This clonotype was counted a few times. The chain employs TRBV7-2 and TRBJ1-1, with D possibly being TRBD1 (5 bases). CDR1 SGHTA and CDR2 FQGNSA come from the germline V gene. With 5 bases removed from V and 1 base from J, the gap between germline ends came to 11 bases. The CDR3 runs 14 residues. DNA of the CDR3: TGTGCCAGCAGCGCGTCCGGGACGAACACTGAAGCTTTCTTT. Translation: CASSASGTNTEAFF. The entire variable domain, with the rest obtained from reference TRBV7-2 and TRBJ1-1, is as follows: GAGVSQSPSNKVTEKGKDVELRCDPISGHTALYWYRQSLGQGLEFLIYFQGNSAPDKSGLPSDRFSAERTGGSVSTLTIQRTQQEDSAVYLCASSASGTNTEAFFGQGTRLTVV.

The rearrangement uses TRBV5-1 and TRBJ2-5, with D tentatively TRBD1 or TRBD2 (5 bases each). The V and J ends lost 2 bases and 2 bases respectively, with 16 bases between them. This CDR3 contains 16 residues. Per germline, CDR1 SGHRS and CDR2 YFSETQ. The CDR3 spells CASSFGNAGRQETQYF. CDR3 bases: TGCGCCAGCAGCTTCGGGAATGCAGGGCGGCAAGAGACCCAGTACTTC.

This clonotype was detected many times. V gene TRBV7-2 combines with J gene TRBJ2-3, with TRBD2 matching 12 bases. Germline V gene lookup returns CDR1 SGHTA and CDR2 FQGNSA. This CDR3 has 15 residues. The J segment lost 1 base and the V segment lost 6 bases, leaving 2 bases of the junction unmatched. The CDR3 coding sequence is TGTGCCAGCAGACTAGCGGGAGGCCGCACAGATACGCAGTATTTT. Translating gives CASRLAGGRTDTQYF.

V is TRBV29-1 and J is TRBJ2-5; 9 bases fit TRBD1. There are 14 residues in the CDR3. Germline CDR1 reads SQVTM; CDR2 reads ANQGSEA. V was pared by 0 bases and J by 4 bases, with 3 bases of the junction left unmatched. The CDR3 DNA follows: TGCAGCGTTGAAGAAGGGACAGGGCCAGAGACCCAGTACTTC. It codes for CSVEEGTGPETQYF.

This chain joins TRBV28 and TRBJ2-3; D not certain. The ends were cut back, 0 bases at V and 0 bases at J, with 10 bases in the middle. The CDR3 runs 16 residues. CDR1 and CDR2 from the germline V gene are MDHEN and SYDVKM. The CDR3 here is CASSLWASSSTDTQYF. CDR3 sequence (DNA): TGTGCCAGCAGTTTATGGGCGAGTTCTAGCACAGATACGCAGTATTTT.

This clonotype was detected a few times. Written as DNA, the CDR3 is TGTGCCAGCAGTTACCCGGGGCGCGTCCCCCACACCGATTCTAGCAATCAGCCCCAGCATTTT. This translates into CASSYPGRVPHTDSSNQPQHF. The chain employs TRBV6-2 or TRBV6-3 and TRBJ1-5, with D possibly TRBD1 on 5 matching bases. The germline V and J ends were trimmed by 2 bases and 0 bases, with 26 bases remaining between them. Per the germline V gene, CDR1 is MNHEY and CDR2 is SVGEGT. The CDR3 is 21 residues long.

The chain couples TRBV28 to TRBJ2-3; D not certain. Germline V gives CDR1 MDHEN, CDR2 SYDVKM. V lost 7 bases and J lost 0, with 8 bases in between. The CDR3 covers 13 residues. This CDR3 is CASIRISTDTQYF. CDR3 in DNA: TGTGCCAGCATCCGGATTAGCACAGATACGCAGTATTTT.

As concerns this clonotype: No DNA is shown, since the ends of the CDR3 on it are uncertain; the CDR3 is the one TCRdb lists. The chain uses TRBV27 and TRBJ2-7. Germline V gene data show CDR1 as MNHEY and CDR2 as SMNVEV (reference sequence). A total of 14 residues make up the CDR3, ends included. CDR3 sequence reads: CASSSSGASIEQYF.

This clonotype was counted a few times. V gene TRBV9 combines with J gene TRBJ2-1, with D perhaps matching TRBD2 (5 bases). The CDR3 length is 15 residues. Trimming left V 3 bases short and J 2 bases short, with 12 bases between. Germline-derived CDR1 and CDR2 are SGDLS and YYNGEE. The CDR3 loop reads CASSASGVTYNEQFF. The DNA of the CDR3 is TGTGCCAGCAGCGCATCCGGGGTAACCTACAATGAGCAGTTCTTC.

The chain is built from TRBV29-1 and TRBJ2-5, with D hard to call. CDR3 length: 14 amino acids. Germline V gene data show CDR1 as SQVTM and CDR2 as ANQGSEA. Deletions cut 0 bases from V and 6 bases from J, with 14 bases between. CDR3 sequence (DNA): TGCAGCGTTGAAGATCGGGTCCGGCGCCAGACCCAGTACTTC. This codes for CSVEDRVRRQTQYF.

This clonotype came up many times. The rearrangement joins TRBV24-1 to TRBJ2-1, with 13 positions matching TRBD2. Germline CDR1 KGHDR, CDR2 SFDVKD. V trimming: 4 bases; J trimming: 7 bases; junction bases outside the gene matches: 6. The CDR3 totals 16 residues. Here the CDR3 DNA reads TGTGCCACCAGTGACTTTGGACTAGCGGGAGAAAATGAGCAGTTCTTC. It encodes CATSDFGLAGENEQFF.

V gene TRBV3-1 combines with J gene TRBJ2-3; no reliable D call. Trimming removed 5 bases from V and 6 bases from J, with 12 bases in between. Per the germline V gene, CDR1 is LGHDT and CDR2 is YNNKEL (reference sequence). The CDR3 length is 13 residues. The CDR3 DNA is TGTGCCAGCAGCGCCCACCCCGCGGATACGCAGTATTTT. Its protein product is CASSAHPADTQYF.

This clonotype was observed many times. V usage is TRBV5-1 and J usage is TRBJ2-5, with TRBD2 matching over 11 bases. The CDR3 consists of 14 residues. Trimming removed 4 bases from V and 1 base from J; junction bases left unmatched: 0. CDR1 and CDR2 (germline): SGHRS, YFSETQ. As DNA, the CDR3 is TGCGCCAGCAGCGGGACTAGCGGCCAAGAGACCCAGTACTTC. Encoded protein: CASSGTSGQETQYF.

This clonotype appeared a few times. The chain combines TRBV20-1 with TRBJ1-1; D is perhaps TRBD1 (6 bases). V was pared by 7 bases and J by 1 base, with 10 bases between. This CDR3 is built from 12 residues. In germline, CDR1 is DFQATT, CDR2 SNEGSKA (reference sequence). The CDR3 DNA sequence: TGCAGTGGACGGACAGCGAACACTGAAGCTTTCTTT. This translates into CSGRTANTEAFF.

The chain couples TRBV5-1 to TRBJ2-3, with 10 bases that match TRBD1. This CDR3 is 15 amino acids long. V gave up 5 bases and J gave up 8 bases; unmatched junction bases: 11. Germline V gives CDR1 SGHRS, CDR2 YFSETQ. CDR3 residues: CASRLRTGGEGTQYF. DNA for the CDR3: TGCGCCAGCAGACTAAGGACAGGGGGAGAGGGTACGCAGTATTTT. The variable domain in full, with the rest retrieved from reference TRBV5-1 and TRBJ2-3, is KAGVTQTPRYLIKTRGQQVTLSCSPISGHRSVSWYQQTPGQGLQFLFEYFSETQRNKGNFPGRFSGRQFSNSRSEMNVSTLELGDSALYLCASRLRTGGEGTQYFGPGTRLTVL.

The chain uses TRBV5-4 and TRBJ2-4, with D maybe TRBD1 (6 bases). The CDR3 is 16 residues long. In germline, CDR1 is SGHNT, CDR2 YYREEE (reference sequence). V was pared by 4 bases and J by 6 bases, with 20 bases between. CDR3 nucleotides: TGTGCCAGCAGCGATACCACAAACAGGGAGAGAAACATTCAGTACTTC. Protein product: CASSDTTNRERNIQYF.

A few counts support this clonotype. The chain is built from TRBV24-1 and TRBJ2-1; D assignment may be TRBD1 or TRBD2 (5 bases each). Germline CDR1 reads KGHDR; CDR2 reads SFDVKD. The CDR3 totals 15 residues. Trimming stripped 4 bases from V and 5 bases from J, with 14 bases between. The CDR3 DNA sequence: TGTGCCACCAGTGAATCGGGACCCATCAACAATGAGCAGTTCTTC. This encodes CATSESGPINNEQFF.

This clonotype was observed a handful of times. The rearrangement links TRBV7-2 to TRBJ2-7; no firm D call. The CDR3 loop spans 15 amino acids. CDR1 SGHTA and CDR2 FQGNSA come from the germline V gene. V lost 5 bases to trimming and J lost 4 bases, with 18 bases between them. CDR3 in amino acids: CASSASVGPSYEQYF. The CDR3 DNA follows: TGTGCCAGCAGCGCAAGCGTAGGCCCTTCTTACGAGCAGTACTTC. Full variable domain (rest looked up from reference TRBV7-2 and TRBJ2-7): GAGVSQSPSNKVTEKGKDVELRCDPISGHTALYWYRQSLGQGLEFLIYFQGNSAPDKSGLPSDRFSAERTGGSVSTLTIQRTQQEDSAVYLCASSASVGPSYEQYFGPGTRLTVT.

This chain uses TRBV5-1 with TRBJ2-6; no firm D call. The CDR3 spans 17 residues. V lost 0 bases and J lost 0, with 10 bases in between. Germline V gene data show CDR1 as SGHRS and CDR2 as YFSETQ. The CDR3 region is CASSLGGSYSGANVLTF. As DNA, the CDR3 is TGCGCCAGCAGCTTGGGTGGCAGTTACTCTGGGGCCAACGTCCTGACTTTC.